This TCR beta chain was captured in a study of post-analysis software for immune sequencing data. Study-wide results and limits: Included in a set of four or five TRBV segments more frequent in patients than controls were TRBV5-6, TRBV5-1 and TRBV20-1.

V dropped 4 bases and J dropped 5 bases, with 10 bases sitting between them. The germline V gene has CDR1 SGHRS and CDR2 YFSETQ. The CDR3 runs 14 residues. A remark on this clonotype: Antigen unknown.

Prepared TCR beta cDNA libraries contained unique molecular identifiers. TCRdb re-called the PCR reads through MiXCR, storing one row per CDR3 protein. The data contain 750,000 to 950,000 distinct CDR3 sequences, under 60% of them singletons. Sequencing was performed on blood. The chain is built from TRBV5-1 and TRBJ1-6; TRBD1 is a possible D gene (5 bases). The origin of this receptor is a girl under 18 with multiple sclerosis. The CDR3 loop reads CASSEGRDNSPLHF. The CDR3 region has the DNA TGCGCCAGCAGCGAGGGACGGGATAATTCACCCCTCCACTTT.